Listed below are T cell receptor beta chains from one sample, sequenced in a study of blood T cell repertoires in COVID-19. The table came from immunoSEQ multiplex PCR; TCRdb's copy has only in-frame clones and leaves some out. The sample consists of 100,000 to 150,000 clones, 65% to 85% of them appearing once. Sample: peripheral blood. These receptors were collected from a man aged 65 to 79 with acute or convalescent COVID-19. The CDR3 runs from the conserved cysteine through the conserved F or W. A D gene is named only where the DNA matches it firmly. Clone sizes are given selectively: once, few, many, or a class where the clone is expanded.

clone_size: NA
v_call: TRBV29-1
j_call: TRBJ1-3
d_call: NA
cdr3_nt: TGCAGCGTTGAAGAAGGACATCGCTCTGGAAACACCATATATTTT
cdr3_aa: CSVEEGHRSGNTIYF

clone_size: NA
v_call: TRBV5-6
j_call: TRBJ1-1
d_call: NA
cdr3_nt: TGTGCCAGCAGCTTGGGCAGACTTAACACTGAAGCTTTCTTT
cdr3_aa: CASSLGRLNTEAFF

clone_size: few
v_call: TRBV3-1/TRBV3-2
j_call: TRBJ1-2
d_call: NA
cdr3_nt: TGTGCCAGCAGCCAACTCAGCAGGGAGGACTATGGCTACACCTTC
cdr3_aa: CASSQLSREDYGYTF

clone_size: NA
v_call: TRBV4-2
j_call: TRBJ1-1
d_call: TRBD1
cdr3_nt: TGTGCCAGCAGCCATCCGGGACAGGGGAGCACTGAAGCTTTCTTT
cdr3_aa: CASSHPGQGSTEAFF

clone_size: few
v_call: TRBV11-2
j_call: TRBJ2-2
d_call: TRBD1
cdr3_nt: TGTGCCAGCAGCTTCGGGACAGGGTCCGGGGAGCTGTTTTTT
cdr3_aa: CASSFGTGSGELFF

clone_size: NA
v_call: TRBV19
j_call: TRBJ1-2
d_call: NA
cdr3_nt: TGTGCCAGTAGTCCGCGTCCCAGGCAAAACTATGGCTACACCTTC
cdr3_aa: CASSPRPRQNYGYTF

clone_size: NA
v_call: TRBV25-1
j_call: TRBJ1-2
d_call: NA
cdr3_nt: TGTGCCAGCAGTGGTTCGACAGAGAACTATGGCTACACCTTC
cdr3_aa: CASSGSTENYGYTF

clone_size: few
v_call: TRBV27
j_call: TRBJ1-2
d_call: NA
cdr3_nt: TGTGCCAGCAGTTTAAGGGGACAAGAAACACTAAACTATGGCTACACCTTC
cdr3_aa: CASSLRGQETLNYGYTF

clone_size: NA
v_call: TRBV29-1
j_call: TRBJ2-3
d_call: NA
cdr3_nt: TGCAGCGTTGAACGTACGGGACAGTATTTT
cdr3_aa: CSVERTGQYF

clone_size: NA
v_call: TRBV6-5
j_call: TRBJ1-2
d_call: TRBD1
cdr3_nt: TGTGCCAGCAGAGGGACAGGGGGCGGGGGCTACACCTTC
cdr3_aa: CASRGTGGGGYTF

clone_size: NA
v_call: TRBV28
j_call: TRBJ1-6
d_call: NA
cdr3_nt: TGTGCCAGCAGTTCCTCAAGGGGCAGGGTAAAATCACCCCTCCACTTT
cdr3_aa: CASSSSRGRVKSPLHF

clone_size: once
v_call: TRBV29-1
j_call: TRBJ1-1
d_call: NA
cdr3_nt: TGCAGCGTCACCGGGACAACGAACACTGAAGCTTTCTTT
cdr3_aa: CSVTGTTNTEAFF

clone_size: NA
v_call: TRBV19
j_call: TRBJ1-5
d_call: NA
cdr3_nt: TGTGCCAGTAGTATCCTACAGGGACGTGATCAGCCCCAGCATTTT
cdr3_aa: CASSILQGRDQPQHF

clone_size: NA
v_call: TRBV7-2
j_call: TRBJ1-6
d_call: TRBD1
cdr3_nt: TGTGCCAGCAGCCCAAGGACAGGGGGGGGGAATTCACCCCTCCACTTT
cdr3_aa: CASSPRTGGGNSPLHF

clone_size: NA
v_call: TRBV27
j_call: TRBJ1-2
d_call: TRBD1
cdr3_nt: TGTGCCAGCAGTTTACAACAGGGGTTGGGAGCGGGCTACACCTTC
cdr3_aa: CASSLQQGLGAGYTF

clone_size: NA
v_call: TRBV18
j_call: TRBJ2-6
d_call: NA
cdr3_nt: TGTGCCAGCTCACCACCGGCCAGGCCGTCTGGGGCCAACGTCCTGACTTTC
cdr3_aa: CASSPPARPSGANVLTF

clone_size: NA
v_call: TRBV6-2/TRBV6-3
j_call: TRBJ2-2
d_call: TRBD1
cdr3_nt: TGTGCCAGCAGTTACTTGACAGGGCGGACCGGGGAGCTGTTTTTT
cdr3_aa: CASSYLTGRTGELFF

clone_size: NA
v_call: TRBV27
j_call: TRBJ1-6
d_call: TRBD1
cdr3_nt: TGTGCCAGCAGCCCGGGACAGAGAAATTCACCCCTCCACTTT
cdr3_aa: CASSPGQRNSPLHF

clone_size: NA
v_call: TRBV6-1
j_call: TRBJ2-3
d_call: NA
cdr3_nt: TGTGCCAGCAAGCCTTCGGGCGGAGGAGATACGCAGTATTTT
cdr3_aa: CASKPSGGGDTQYF

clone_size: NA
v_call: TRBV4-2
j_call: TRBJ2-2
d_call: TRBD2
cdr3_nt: TGTGCCAGCAGCCAAGTACCGGGACTAGCCCCCGACACCGGGGAGCTGTTTTTT
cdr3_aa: CASSQVPGLAPDTGELFF

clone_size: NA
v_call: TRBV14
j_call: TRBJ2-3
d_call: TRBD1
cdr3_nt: TGTGCCAGCAGTCAACCGGGACAGGGATACACAGATACGCAGTATTTT
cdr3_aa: CASSQPGQGYTDTQYF

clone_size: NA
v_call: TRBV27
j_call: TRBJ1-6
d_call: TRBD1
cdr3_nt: TGTGCCAGCAGTCCCGACAGGGTTTTCTCACCCCTCCACTTT
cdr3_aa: CASSPDRVFSPLHF

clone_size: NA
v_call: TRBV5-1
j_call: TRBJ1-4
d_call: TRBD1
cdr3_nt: TGCGCCAGCAGCGCCGGGACAGCTGGCCGAAATAATGAAAAACTGTTTTTT
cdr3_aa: CASSAGTAGRNNEKLFF

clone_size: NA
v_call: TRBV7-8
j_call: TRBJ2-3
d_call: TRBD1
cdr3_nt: TGTGCCAGCAGCCTAGGGACAGGCACAGATACGCAGTATTTT
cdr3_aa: CASSLGTGTDTQYF

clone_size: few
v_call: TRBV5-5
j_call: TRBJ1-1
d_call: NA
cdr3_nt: TGTGCCAGCAGCTTGCCACTCAGGAGGACTGAAGCTTTCTTT
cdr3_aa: CASSLPLRRTEAFF

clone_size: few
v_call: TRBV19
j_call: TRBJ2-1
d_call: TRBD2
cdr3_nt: TGTGCCAGTCGGTATAGCGGGGCCCCCTACAATGAGCAGTTCTTC
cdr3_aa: CASRYSGAPYNEQFF

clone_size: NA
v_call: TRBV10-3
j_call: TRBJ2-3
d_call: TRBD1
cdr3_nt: TGTGCCATCACCGACCGGGACAGCTCTAGCACAGATACGCAGTATTTT
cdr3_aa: CAITDRDSSSTDTQYF

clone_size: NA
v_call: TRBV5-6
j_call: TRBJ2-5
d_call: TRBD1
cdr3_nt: TGTGCCAGCAGCTCGTGGCGGACAGGGGAAGAGACCCAGTACTTC
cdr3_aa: CASSSWRTGEETQYF

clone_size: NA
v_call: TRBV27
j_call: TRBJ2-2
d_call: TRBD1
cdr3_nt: TGTGCCAGCAGTTTATTTTCAGTGACAGGGGGCACCGGGGAGCTGTTTTTT
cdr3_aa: CASSLFSVTGGTGELFF

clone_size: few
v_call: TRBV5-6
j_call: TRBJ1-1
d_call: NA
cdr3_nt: TGTGCCAGCAGCCTGCCGACAGGAGTGGGCACTGAAGCTTTCTTT
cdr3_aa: CASSLPTGVGTEAFF

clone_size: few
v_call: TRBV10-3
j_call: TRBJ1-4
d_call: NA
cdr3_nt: TGTGCCATCAGCAGGGTGGCCGGCGAAAAACTGTTTTTT
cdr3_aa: CAISRVAGEKLFF

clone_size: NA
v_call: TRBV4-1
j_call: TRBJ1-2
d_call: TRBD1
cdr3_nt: TGCGCCAGCAGCAGGCCGGGACAGCGCTATGGCTACACCTTC
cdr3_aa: CASSRPGQRYGYTF

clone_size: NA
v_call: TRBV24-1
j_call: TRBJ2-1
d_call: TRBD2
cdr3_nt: TGTGCCACCAGTGACCCGTCCGGGACTAGCGGGGGTTACAATGAGCAGTTCTTC
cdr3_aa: CATSDPSGTSGGYNEQFF

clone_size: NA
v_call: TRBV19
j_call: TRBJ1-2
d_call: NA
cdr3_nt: TGTGCCAGTACCCGGGGGGGGGTCTCCTATGGCTACACCTTC
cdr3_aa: CASTRGGVSYGYTF

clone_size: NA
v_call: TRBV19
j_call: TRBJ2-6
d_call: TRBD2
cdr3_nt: TGTGCCAGTAGAGCGGGAGACAGAACTGGGGCCAACGTCCTGACTTTC
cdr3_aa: CASRAGDRTGANVLTF

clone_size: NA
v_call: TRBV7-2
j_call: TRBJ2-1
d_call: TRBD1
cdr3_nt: TGTGCCAGCAGCCAGGACAGGGTCTATGAGCAGTTCTTC
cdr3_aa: CASSQDRVYEQFF

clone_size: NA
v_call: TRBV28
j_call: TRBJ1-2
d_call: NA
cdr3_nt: TGTGCCAGCAACTCGGGGGAAGCTAACTATGGCTACACCTTC
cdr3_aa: CASNSGEANYGYTF

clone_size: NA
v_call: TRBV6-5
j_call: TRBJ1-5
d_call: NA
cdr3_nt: TGTGCCAGCAGCTGGGACAACAATCAGCCCCAGCATTTT
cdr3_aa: CASSWDNNQPQHF

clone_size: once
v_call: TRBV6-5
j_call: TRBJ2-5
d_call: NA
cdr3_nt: TGTGCCAGCAGCTCTAGAGATCGGCTCCAAGAGACCCAGTACTTC
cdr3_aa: CASSSRDRLQETQYF

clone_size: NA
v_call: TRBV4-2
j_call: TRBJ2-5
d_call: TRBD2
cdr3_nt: TGTGCCAGCAGCCCCGGACTAGCGGGGGGCCAAGAGACCCAGTACTTC
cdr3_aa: CASSPGLAGGQETQYF

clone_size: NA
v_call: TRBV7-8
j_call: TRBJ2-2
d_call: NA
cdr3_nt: TGTGCCAGCAGCTTAGCCCTAGGGGGGGAGTATTTAACCGGGGAGCTGTTTTTT
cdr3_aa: CASSLALGGEYLTGELFF

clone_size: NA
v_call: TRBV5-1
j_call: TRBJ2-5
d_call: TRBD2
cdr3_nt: TGCGCCAGCAGCCCAGGACTAGCGGGGATAGAGACCCAGTACTTC
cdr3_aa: CASSPGLAGIETQYF

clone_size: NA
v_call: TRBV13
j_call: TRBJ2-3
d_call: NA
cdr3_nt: TGTGCCAGCAGCTTATCGGGGGATACGCAGTATTTT
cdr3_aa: CASSLSGDTQYF

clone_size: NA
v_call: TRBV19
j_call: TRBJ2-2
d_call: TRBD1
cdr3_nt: TGTGCCAGTATCCCGGGACAGGGCGGCTCCGGGGAGCTGTTTTTT
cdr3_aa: CASIPGQGGSGELFF

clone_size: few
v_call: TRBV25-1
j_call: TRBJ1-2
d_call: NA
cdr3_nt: TGTGCCAGCAGCGAGGTAAACCCCCTCTATGGCTACACCTTC
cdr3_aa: CASSEVNPLYGYTF

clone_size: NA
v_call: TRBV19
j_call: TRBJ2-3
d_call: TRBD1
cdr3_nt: TGTGCCAGTAGACGAGGACAGGGGACAGATACGCAGTATTTT
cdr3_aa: CASRRGQGTDTQYF

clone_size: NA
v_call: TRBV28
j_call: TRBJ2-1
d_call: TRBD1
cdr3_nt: TGTGCCAGCAGCAGGACAGGGTGGGGGTACAATGAGCAGTTCTTC
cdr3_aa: CASSRTGWGYNEQFF

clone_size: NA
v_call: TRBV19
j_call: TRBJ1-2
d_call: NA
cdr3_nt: TGTGCCAGTCGAAAGAGGGAAGCTAACTATGGCTACACCTTC
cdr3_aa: CASRKREANYGYTF

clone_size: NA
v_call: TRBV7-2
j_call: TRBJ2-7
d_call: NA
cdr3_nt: TGTGCCAGCAGCGTATTAGGACAGTCTTACGAGCAGTACTTC
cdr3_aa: CASSVLGQSYEQYF

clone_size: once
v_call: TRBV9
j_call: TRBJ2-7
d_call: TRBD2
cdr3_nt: TGTGCCAGCAGCCTGGGACTAGCGGGGACCTACGAGCAGTACTTC
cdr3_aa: CASSLGLAGTYEQYF

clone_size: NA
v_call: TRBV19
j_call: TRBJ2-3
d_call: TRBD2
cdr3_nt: TGTGCCAGTAGTATAGTCAGCGGGGGGTCCGATACGCAGTATTTT
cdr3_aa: CASSIVSGGSDTQYF

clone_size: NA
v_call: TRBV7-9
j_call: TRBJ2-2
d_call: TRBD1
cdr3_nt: TGTGCTACTACAACAGGGGGAGGCACCGGGGAGCTGTTTTTT
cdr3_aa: CATTTGGGTGELFF

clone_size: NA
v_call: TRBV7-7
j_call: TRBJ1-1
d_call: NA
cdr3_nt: TGTGCTAGCAGCTTATACTCGGGAATAGCTTTCTTT
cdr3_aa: CASSLYSGIAFF

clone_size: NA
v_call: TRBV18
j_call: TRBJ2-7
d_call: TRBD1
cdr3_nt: TGTGCCAGCTCACCTTTGGACAGGACCTACGAGCAGTACTTC
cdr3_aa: CASSPLDRTYEQYF

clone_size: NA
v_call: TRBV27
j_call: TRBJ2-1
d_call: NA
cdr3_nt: TGTGCCAGCAGTCCGGTCCCTCCTAGCTATGAGCAGTTCTTC
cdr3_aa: CASSPVPPSYEQFF

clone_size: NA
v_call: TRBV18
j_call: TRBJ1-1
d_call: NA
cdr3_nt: TGTGCCAGCTCACGTCCCGGGACAAACACTGAAGCTTTCTTT
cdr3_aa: CASSRPGTNTEAFF

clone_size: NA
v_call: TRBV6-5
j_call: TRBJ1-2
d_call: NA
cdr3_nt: TGTGCCAGCACGCAAGAAGGGGGACCGCCCTATGGCTACACCTTC
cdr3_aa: CASTQEGGPPYGYTF

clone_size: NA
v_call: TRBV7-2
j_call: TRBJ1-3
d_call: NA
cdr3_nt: TGTGCCAGCAGCCCACAGAGCTCTGGAAACACCATATATTTT
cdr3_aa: CASSPQSSGNTIYF